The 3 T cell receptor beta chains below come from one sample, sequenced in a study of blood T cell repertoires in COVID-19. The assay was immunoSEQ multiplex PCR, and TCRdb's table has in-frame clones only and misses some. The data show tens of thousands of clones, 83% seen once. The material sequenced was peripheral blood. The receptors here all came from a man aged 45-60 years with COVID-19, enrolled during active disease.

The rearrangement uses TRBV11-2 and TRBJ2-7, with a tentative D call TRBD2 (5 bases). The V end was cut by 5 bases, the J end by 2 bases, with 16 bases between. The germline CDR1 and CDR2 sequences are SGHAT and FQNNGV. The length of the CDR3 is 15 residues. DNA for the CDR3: TGTGCCAGCAGCCCCGGTGGCGGGCGAACCTACGAGCAGTACTTC. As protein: CASSPGGGRTYEQYF.

DNA of the CDR3: TGTGCCACCAGCAAGATACTAGGCAACACAGATACGCAGTATTTT. It codes for CATSKILGNTDTQYF. This sequence joins TRBV15 and TRBJ2-3; the D gene is possibly TRBD2 (5 bases). Germline-derived CDR1 and CDR2 are LNHNV and YYDKDF (reference sequence). Trimming stripped 4 bases from V and 2 bases from J, with 13 bases between. CDR3 length equals 15 residues.

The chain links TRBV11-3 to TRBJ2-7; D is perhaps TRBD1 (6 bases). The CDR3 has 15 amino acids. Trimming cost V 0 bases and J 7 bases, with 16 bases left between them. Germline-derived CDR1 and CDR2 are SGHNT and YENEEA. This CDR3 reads CASSLEGTPPSEQYF. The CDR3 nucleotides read TGTGCCAGCAGCTTAGAGGGGACACCTCCTTCGGAGCAGTACTTC. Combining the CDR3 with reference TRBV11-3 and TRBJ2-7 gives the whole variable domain EAGVVQSPRYKIIEKKQPVAFWCNPISGHNTLYWYLQNLGQGPELLIRYENEEAVDDSQLPKDRFSAERLKGVDSTLKIQPAELGDSAVYLCASSLEGTPPSEQYFGPGTRLTVT.